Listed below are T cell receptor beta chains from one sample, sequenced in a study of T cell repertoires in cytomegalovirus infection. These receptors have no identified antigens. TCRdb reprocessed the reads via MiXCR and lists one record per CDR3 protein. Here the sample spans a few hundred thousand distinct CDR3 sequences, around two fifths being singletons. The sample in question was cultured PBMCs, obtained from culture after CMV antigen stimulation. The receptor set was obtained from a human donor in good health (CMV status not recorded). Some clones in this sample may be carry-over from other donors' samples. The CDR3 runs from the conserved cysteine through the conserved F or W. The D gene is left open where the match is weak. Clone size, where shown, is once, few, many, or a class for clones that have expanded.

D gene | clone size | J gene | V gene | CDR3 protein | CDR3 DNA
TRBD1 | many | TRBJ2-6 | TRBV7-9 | CASSLGTGFTGANVLTF | TGTGCCAGCAGCTTGGGGACAGGCTTCACTGGGGCCAACGTCCTGACTTTC
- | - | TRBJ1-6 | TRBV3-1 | CASSQDISSPLHF | TGTGCCAGCAGCCAAGATATTAGTTCACCCCTCCACTTT
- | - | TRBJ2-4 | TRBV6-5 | CASSYTGPEAKNIQYF | TGTGCCAGCAGTTACACTGGCCCAGAAGCCAAAAACATTCAGTACTTC
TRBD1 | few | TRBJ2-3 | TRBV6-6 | CASNYRWDRQTTDTQYF | TGTGCCAGCAATTACCGGTGGGACAGACAAACCACAGATACGCAGTATTTT
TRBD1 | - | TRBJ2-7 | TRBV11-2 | CASSQLGQGRPYEQYF | TGTGCCAGCAGCCAACTCGGACAGGGAAGACCCTACGAGCAGTACTTC
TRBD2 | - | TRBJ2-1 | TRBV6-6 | CASKSLAGEAYNEQFF | TGTGCCAGCAAGAGCCTAGCGGGGGAAGCCTACAATGAGCAGTTCTTC
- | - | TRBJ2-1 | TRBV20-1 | CSARGVTAPNEQFF | TGCAGTGCTCGGGGCGTAACTGCCCCTAATGAGCAGTTCTTC
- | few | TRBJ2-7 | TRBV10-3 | CAISPGPEGQYF | TGTGCCATCAGTCCGGGACCCGAGGGGCAGTACTTC
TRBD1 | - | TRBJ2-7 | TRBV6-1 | CASSEFPHPGQGQIEQYF | TGTGCCAGCAGTGAATTCCCCCATCCGGGACAGGGGCAAATTGAGCAGTACTTC
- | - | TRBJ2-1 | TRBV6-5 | CASSYLGGPDEQFF | TGTGCCAGCAGTTACCTCGGGGGGCCTGATGAGCAGTTCTTC
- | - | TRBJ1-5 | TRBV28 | CASAAAGQPQHF | TGTGCCAGCGCTGCCGCTGGACAGCCCCAGCATTTT
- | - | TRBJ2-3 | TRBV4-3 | CASSQDVGADTQYF | TGCGCCAGCAGCCAAGATGTAGGGGCAGATACGCAGTATTTT
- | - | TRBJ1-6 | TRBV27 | CASSFSPNPNSIGSPLHF | TGTGCCAGCAGTTTCTCTCCCAACCCGAACTCTATAGGTTCACCCCTCCACTTT
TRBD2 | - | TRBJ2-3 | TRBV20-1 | CSSTWTSGSADTQYF | TGCAGCTCCACTTGGACTAGCGGGAGTGCAGATACGCAGTATTTT
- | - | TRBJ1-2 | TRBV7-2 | CASSFIGTSYGYTF | TGTGCCAGCAGCTTTATCGGGACATCTTATGGCTACACCTTC
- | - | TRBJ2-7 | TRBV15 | CATSRQGWGSYEQYF | TGTGCCACCAGCAGGCAGGGCTGGGGCTCCTACGAGCAGTACTTC
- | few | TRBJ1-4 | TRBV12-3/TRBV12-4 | CASSSGRTGANEKLFF | TGTGCCAGCAGCTCGGGGAGGACGGGTGCTAATGAAAAACTGTTTTTT
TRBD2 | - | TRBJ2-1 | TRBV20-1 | CSAASGGSSYNEQFF | TGCAGTGCGGCTAGCGGGGGTTCCTCCTACAATGAGCAGTTCTTC
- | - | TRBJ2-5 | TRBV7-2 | CASSTSSGSETQYF | TGTGCCAGCAGCACGAGCTCAGGGTCGGAGACCCAGTACTTC
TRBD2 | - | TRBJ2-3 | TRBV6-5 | CARRVTSGRADTQYF | TGTGCCAGGAGGGTGACTAGCGGGAGAGCAGATACGCAGTATTTT
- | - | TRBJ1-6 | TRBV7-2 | CASSWGGGGGRAPLHF | TGTGCCAGCAGCTGGGGTGGGGGGGGGGGAAGGGCACCCCTCCACTTT
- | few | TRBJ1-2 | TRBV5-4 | CASSPPGSLGYGYTF | TGTGCCAGCAGCCCCCCAGGCAGTTTGGGCTATGGCTACACCTTC
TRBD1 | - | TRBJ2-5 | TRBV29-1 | CSVEVGTGVGYGTQYF | TGCAGCGTTGAAGTCGGGACAGGGGTGGGATACGGGACCCAGTACTTC